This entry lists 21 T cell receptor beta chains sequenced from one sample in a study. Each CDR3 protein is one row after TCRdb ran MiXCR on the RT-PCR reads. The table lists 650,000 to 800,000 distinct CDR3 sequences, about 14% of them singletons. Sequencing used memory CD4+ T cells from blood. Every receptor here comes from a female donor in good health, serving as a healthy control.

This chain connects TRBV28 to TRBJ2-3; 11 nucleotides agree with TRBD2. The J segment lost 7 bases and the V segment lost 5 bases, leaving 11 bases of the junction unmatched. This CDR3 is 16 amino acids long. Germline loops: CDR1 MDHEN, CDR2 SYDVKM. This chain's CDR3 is CASSAAGTSGRNTQYF. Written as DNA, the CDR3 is TGTGCCAGCAGTGCAGCCGGGACTAGCGGAAGGAATACGCAGTATTTT.

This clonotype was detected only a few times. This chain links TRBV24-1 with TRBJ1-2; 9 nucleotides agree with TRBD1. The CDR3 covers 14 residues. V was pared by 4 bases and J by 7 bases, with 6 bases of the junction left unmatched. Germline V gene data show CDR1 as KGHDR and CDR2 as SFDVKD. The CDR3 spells CATSDPTGGSGYTF. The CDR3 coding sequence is TGTGCCACCAGTGACCCAACAGGGGGCAGTGGCTACACCTTC.

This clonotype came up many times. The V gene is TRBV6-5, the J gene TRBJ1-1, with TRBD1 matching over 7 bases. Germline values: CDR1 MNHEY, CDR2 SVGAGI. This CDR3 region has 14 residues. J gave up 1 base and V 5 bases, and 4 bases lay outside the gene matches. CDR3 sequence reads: CASSVGTANTEAFF. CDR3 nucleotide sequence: TGTGCCAGCAGTGTTGGGACAGCGAACACTGAAGCTTTCTTT.

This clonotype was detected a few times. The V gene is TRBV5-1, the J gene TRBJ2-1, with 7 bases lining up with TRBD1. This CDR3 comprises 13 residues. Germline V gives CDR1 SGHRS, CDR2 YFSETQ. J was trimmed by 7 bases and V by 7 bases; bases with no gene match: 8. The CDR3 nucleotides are TGCGCCAGCTCCCACCCAGGGGGAAATGAGCAGTTCTTC. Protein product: CASSHPGGNEQFF. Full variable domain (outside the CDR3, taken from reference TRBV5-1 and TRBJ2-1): KAGVTQTPRYLIKTRGQQVTLSCSPISGHRSVSWYQQTPGQGLQFLFEYFSETQRNKGNFPGRFSGRQFSNSRSEMNVSTLELGDSALYLCASSHPGGNEQFFGPGTRLTVL.

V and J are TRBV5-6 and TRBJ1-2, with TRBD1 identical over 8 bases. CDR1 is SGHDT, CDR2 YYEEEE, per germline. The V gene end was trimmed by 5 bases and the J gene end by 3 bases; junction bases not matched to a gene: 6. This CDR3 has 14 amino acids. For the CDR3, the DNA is TGTGCCAGCAGTTTTACAGGGGGTGACTATGGCTACACCTTC. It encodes CASSFTGGDYGYTF.

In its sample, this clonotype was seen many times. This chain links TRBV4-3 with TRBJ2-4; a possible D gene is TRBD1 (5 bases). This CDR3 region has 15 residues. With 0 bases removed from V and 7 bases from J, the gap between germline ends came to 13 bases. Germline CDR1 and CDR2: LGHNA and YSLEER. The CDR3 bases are TGCGCCAGCAGCCAAGATCCTAGGACAACTAACATTCAGTACTTC. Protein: CASSQDPRTTNIQYF.

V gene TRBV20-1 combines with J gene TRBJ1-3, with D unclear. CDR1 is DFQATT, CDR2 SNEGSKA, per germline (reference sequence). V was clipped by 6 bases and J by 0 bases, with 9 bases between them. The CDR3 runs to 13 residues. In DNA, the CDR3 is TGCAGTGCCATCGGCAGCTCTGGAAACACCATATATTTT. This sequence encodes CSAIGSSGNTIYF.

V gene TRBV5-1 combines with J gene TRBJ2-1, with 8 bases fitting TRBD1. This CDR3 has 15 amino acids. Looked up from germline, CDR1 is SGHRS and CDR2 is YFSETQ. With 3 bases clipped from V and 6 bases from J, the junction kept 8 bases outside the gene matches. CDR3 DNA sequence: TGCGCCAGCAGCTCAAGGTGGGGACAGGTCAATGAGCAGTTCTTC. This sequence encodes CASSSRWGQVNEQFF.

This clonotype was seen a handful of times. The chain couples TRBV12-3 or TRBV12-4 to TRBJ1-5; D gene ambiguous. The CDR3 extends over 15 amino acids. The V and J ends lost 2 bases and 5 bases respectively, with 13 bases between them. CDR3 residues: CASSLNWGGHQPQHF. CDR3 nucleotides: TGTGCCAGCAGTTTAAATTGGGGAGGTCATCAGCCCCAGCATTTT.

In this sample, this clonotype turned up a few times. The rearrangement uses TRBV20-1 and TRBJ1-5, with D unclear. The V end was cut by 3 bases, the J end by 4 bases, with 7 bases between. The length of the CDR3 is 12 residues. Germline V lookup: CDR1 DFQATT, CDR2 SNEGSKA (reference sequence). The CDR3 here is CSASNVNQPQHF. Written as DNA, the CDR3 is TGCAGTGCTAGTAACGTGAATCAGCCCCAGCATTTT.

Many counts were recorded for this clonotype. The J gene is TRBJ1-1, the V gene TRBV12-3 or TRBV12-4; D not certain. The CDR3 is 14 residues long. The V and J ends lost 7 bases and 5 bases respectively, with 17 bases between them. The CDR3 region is CASTSAAGVTEAFF. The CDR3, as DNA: TGTGCCAGCACCTCGGCTGCCGGGGTAACTGAAGCTTTCTTT.

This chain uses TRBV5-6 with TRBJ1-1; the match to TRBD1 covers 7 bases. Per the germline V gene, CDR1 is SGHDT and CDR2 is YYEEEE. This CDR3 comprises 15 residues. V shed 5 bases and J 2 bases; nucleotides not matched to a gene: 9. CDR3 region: CASSPGTVTNTEAFF. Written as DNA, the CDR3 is TGTGCCAGCAGTCCCGGGACAGTAACTAACACTGAAGCTTTCTTT. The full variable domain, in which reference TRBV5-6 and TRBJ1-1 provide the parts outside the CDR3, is DAGVTQSPTHLIKTRGQQVTLRCSPKSGHDTVSWYQQALGQGPQFIFQYYEEEERQRGNFPDRFSGHQFPNYSSELNVNALLLGDSALYLCASSPGTVTNTEAFFGQGTRLTVV.

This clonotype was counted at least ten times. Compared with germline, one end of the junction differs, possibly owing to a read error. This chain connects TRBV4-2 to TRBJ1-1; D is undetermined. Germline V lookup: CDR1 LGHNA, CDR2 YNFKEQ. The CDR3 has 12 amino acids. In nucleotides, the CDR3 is TGTGCCAGCAGCCAAGGGGCGTCTGATGCTTTCTTT. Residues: CASSQGASDAFF.

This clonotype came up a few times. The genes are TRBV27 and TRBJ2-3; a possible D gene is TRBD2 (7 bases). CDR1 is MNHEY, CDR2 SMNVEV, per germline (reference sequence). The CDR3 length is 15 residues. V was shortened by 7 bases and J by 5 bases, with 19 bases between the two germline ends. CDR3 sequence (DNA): TGTGCCAGCATTTTCTCCGGGGGGCGTGGAGATACGCAGTATTTT. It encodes CASIFSGGRGDTQYF.

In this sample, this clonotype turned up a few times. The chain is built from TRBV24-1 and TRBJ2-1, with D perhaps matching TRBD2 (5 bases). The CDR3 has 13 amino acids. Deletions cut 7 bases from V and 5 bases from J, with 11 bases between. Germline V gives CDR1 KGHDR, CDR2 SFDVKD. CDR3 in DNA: TGTGCCACCAGCCCGGGAACAAACAATGAGCAGTTCTTC. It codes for CATSPGTNNEQFF.

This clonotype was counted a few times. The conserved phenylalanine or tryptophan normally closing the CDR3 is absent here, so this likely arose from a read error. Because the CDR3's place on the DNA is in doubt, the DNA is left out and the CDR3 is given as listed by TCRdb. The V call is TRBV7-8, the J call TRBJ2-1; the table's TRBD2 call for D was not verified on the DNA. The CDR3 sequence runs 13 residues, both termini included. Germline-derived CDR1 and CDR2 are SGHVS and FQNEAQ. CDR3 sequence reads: CASSLGPGTSDAL.

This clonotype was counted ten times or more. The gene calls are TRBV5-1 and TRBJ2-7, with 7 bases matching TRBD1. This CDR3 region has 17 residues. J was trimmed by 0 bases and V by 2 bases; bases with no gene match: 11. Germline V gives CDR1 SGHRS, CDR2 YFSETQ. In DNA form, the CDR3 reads TGCGCCAGCAGCTTTCAGGGGGACAGTTCGAGCTCCTACGAGCAGTACTTC. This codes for CASSFQGDSSSSYEQYF.

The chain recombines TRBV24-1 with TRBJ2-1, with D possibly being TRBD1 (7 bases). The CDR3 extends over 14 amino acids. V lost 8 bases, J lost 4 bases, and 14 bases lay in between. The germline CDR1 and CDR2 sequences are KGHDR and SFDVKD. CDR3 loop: CATNAGQLYNEQFF. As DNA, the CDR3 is TGTGCCACCAACGCGGGACAGCTTTACAATGAGCAGTTCTTC.

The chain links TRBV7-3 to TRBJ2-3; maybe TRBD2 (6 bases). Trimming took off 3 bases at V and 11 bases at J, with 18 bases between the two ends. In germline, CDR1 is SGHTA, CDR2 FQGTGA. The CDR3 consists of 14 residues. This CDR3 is CASSFGGWGNEQYF. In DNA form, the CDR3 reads TGTGCCAGCAGCTTTGGGGGGTGGGGGAATGAGCAGTATTTT. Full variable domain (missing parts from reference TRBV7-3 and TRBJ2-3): GAGVSQTPSNKVTEKGKYVELRCDPISGHTALYWYRQSLGQGPEFLIYFQGTGAADDSGLPNDRFFAVRPEGSVSTLKIQRTERGDSAVYLCASSFGGWGNEQYFGPGTRLTVL.

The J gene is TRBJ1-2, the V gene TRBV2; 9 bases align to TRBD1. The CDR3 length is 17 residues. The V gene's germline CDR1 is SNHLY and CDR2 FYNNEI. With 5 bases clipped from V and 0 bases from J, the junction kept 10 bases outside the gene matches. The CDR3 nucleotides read TGTGCCAGCAGTAGCAGAGGACAGGGGTACCCTAACTATGGCTACACCTTC. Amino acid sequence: CASSSRGQGYPNYGYTF.

The CDR3 coding sequence is TGTGCCAGCAGTTCACCGACACGTCCGAACACCGGGGAGCTGTTTTTT. Amino acids: CASSSPTRPNTGELFF. The chain is built from TRBV28 and TRBJ2-2; D not resolved. This CDR3 spans 16 amino acids. Germline-derived CDR1 and CDR2 are MDHEN and SYDVKM. V gave up 4 bases and J gave up 0 bases, with 12 bases separating them.